This TCR beta chain emerged from a study of T-cell memory formation after mild COVID-19. Study-level points and caveats: The study found balanced CD4/CD8 in clones contracting day 15 to 85 and a CD4+ lean in later expanders. Mainly in CM and EM were contracting CD4+ clones; CD8+ were in EMRA.

The table lists this clonotype with a count of one. Its specificity is not known. Trimming pared 7 bases from V and 3 bases from J, leaving 10 bases between. This CDR3 comprises 12 residues. The germline CDR1 and CDR2 sequences are SNHLY and FYNNEI. TCRalpha and TCRbeta libraries used 5'RACE with constant-segment primers and UMIs. TCRdb passed the 5' RACE reads through MiXCR, listing each CDR3 protein once. This sample carries 150,000 to 200,000 distinct CDR3 sequences, 30% to 35% of them seen once, and the ten largest clones take approximately 12%. Sequenced input: PBMCs or a T cell subset sorted from them (not recorded which). The receptor was isolated from an adult woman who had mild COVID-19 (a few samples of this study predate the infection). Cell type and time point are not known. The chain employs TRBV2 and TRBJ2-7; weak D call: TRBD2 (6 bases). CDR3 residues: CASKMTSYEQYF. The CDR3 DNA sequence: TGTGCCAGCAAGATGACTAGCTACGAGCAGTACTTC.